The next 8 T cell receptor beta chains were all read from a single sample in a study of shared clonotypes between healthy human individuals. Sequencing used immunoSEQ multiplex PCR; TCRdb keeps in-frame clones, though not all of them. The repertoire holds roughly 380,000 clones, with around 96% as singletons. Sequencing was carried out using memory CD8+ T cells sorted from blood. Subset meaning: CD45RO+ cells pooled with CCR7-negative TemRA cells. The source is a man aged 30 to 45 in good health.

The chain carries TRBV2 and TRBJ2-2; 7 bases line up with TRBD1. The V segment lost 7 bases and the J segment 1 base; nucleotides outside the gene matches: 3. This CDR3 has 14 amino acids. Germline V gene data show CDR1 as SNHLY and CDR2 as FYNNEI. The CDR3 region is CASNDRVNTGELFF. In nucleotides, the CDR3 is TGTGCCAGCAACGACAGGGTGAACACCGGGGAGCTGTTTTTT. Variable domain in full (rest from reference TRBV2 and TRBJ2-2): EPEVTQTPSHQVTQMGQEVILRCVPISNHLYFYWYRQILGQKVEFLVSFYNNEISEKSEIFDDQFSVERPDGSNFTLKIRSTKLEDSAMYFCASNDRVNTGELFFGEGSRLTVL.

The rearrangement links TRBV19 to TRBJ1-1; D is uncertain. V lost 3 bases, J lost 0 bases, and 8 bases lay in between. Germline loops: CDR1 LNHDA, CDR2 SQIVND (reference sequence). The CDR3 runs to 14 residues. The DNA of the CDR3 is TGTGCCAGTAGTATGGCAGCTCTGAACACTGAAGCTTTCTTT. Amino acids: CASSMAALNTEAFF.

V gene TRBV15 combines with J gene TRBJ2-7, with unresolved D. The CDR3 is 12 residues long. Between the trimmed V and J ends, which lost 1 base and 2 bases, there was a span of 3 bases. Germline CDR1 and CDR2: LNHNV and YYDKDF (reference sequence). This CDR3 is CATSRAPYEQYF. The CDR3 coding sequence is TGTGCCACCAGCAGAGCCCCCTACGAGCAGTACTTC.

The CDR3 region has the DNA TGTGCCAGCAGCCAGGCTCATTCGAACACTGAAGCTTTCTTT. It translates to CASSQAHSNTEAFF. V usage is TRBV4-2 and J usage is TRBJ1-1, with D unresolved. Germline CDR1 and CDR2: LGHNA and YNFKEQ. The V end lost 3 bases, the J end lost 1 base, and 9 bases lay between the germline ends. The length of the CDR3 is 14 residues.

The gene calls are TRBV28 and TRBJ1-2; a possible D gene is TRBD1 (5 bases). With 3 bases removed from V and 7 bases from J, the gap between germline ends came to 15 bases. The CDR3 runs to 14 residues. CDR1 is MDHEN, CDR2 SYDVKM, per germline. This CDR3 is CASSFSPPGGGYTF. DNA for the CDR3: TGTGCCAGCAGTTTTTCTCCGCCGGGGGGTGGCTACACCTTC.

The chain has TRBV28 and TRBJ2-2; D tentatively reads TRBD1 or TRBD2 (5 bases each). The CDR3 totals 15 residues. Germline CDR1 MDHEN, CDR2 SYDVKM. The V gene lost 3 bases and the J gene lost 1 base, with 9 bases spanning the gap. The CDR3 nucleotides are TGTGCCAGCAGTTTCCGGGACGGGAACACCGGGGAGCTGTTTTTT. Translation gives CASSFRDGNTGELFF.

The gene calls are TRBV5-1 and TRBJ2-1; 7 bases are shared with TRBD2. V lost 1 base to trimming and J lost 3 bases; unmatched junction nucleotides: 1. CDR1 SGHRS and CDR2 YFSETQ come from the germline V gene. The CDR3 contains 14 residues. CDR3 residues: CASSLLADYNEQFF. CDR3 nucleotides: TGCGCCAGCAGCTTGCTAGCGGACTACAATGAGCAGTTCTTC.

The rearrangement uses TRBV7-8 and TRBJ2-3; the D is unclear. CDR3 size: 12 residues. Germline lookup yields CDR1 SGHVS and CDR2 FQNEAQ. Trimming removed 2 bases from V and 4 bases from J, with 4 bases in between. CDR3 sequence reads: CASSLQPDTQYF. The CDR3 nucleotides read TGTGCCAGCAGCTTACAGCCAGATACGCAGTATTTT.